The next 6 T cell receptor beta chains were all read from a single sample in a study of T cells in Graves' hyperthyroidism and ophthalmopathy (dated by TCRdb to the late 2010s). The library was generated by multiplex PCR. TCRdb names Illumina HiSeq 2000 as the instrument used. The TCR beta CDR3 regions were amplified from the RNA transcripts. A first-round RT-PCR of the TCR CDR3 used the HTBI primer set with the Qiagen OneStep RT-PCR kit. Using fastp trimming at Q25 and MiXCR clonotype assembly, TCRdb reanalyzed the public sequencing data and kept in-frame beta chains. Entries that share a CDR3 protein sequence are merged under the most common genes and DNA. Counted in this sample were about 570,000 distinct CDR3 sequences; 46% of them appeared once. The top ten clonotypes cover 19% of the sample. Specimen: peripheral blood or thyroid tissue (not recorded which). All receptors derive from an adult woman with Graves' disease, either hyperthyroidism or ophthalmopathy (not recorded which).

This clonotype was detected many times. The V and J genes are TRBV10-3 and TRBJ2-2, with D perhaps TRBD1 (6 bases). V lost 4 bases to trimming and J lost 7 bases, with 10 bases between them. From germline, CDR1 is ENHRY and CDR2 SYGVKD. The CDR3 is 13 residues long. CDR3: CAISGRGSGELFF. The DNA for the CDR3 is TGTGCCATCAGTGGCAGGGGCAGCGGGGAGCTGTTTTTT.

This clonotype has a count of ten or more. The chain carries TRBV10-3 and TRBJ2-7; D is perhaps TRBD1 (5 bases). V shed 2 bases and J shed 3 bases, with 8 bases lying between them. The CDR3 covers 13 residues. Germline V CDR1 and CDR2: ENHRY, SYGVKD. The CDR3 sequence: CAISERQYYEQYF. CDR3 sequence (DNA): TGTGCCATCAGTGAGAGACAGTACTACGAGCAGTACTTC.

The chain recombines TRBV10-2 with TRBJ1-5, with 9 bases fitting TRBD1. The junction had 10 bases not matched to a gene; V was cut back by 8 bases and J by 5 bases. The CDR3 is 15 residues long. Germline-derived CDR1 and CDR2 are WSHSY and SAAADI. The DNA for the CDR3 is TGCGCCAGCCCTACGGACAGGGGAGGGGATCAGCCCCAGCATTTT. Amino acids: CASPTDRGGDQPQHF.

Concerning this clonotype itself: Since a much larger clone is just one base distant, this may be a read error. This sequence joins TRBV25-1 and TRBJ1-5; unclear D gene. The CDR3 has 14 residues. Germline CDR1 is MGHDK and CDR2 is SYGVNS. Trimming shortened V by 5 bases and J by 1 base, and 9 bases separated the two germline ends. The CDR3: CASSSPDSNQPQHF. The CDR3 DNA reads TGTGCCAGCAGTTCCCCGGACAGCAATCAGCCCCAGCATTTT.

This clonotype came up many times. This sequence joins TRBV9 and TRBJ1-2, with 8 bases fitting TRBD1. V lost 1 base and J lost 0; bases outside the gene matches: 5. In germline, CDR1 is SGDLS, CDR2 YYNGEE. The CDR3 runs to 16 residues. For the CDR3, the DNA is TGTGCCAGCAGCGTAACAACAGGGGGAGCTAACTATGGCTACACCTTC. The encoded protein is CASSVTTGGANYGYTF.

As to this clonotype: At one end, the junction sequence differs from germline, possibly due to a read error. The CDR3 protein is CASSSTSGSVAQYF. The CDR3 DNA sequence: TGTGCTAGCAGCTCGACTAGCGGGAGTGTCGCGCAGTACTTC. The J gene is TRBJ2-7, the V gene TRBV7-9; 12 nucleotides match TRBD2. Germline V CDR1 and CDR2: SEHNR, FQNEAQ (reference sequence). The CDR3 is made up of 14 amino acids. Together with reference TRBV7-9 and TRBJ2-7, the CDR3 gives the full variable domain: DTGVSQNPRHKITKRGQNVTFRCDPISEHNRLYWYRQTLGQGPEFLTYFQNEAQLEKSRLLSDRFSAERPKGSFSTLEIQRTEQGDSAMYLCASSSTSGSVAQYFGPGTRLTVT.